This T cell receptor (beta chain) was sequenced during a study of T cell repertoires in cytomegalovirus infection (dated by TCRdb to between 2018 and 2021). Turning to the overall study: Alongside well-studied HLA-B-restricted epitopes, the peptide stimulations were aimed at recently identified HLA-C-restricted CMV epitopes, whose presentation resists viral immunomodulation. Donor HLA type was relevant to the analysis, because carriage of CMV infection together with the matching HLA type was indicated by public TCR beta signatures.

Read against the paper, the sample's treatment or condition label means: in vitro stimulation with specific CMV peptide epitopes to enrich CMV-specific T cells. Broad study findings and their caveats: In the ex vivo response, HLA-C-restricted CMV-specific TCR beta clonotypes were dominant, and in two of eight donors the single most frequent clonotype came from this HLA-C-restricted group. Cumulative frequency of public TCR beta family members discriminated carriers of CMV infection plus the relevant HLA type in this cohort and an independent approximately 340-donor cohort.

The germline V gene specifies MNHEY as CDR1 and SVGEGT as CDR2. The CDR3 goes from the cysteine to the phenylalanine over 15 residues. The sequence is cut down to CDR3 DNA, 45 bases in frame from base 1. A distance of 9 bases separates the germline ends of V and J, which lose 0 bases and 0 bases respectively. This clonotype appeared a few times. Its cognate antigen has yet to be identified. Nothing much larger sits one base from this clone, and base qualities are not available. Sequencing was carried out with an Illumina HiSeq 1500. TCRdb trimmed public reads at Q25 via fastp, called clones via MiXCR and kept in-frame beta chains. Each entry is one CDR3 protein sequence, shown with its most common DNA and genes. Recorded for this sample are under 200,000 distinct CDR3 sequences; roughly a fifth of them occurred a single time. Roughly 27% of the sample goes to the ten largest clones.

The source was CD8+ T cells from cultured PBMCs, collected from culture after CMV antigen stimulation. This sequence uses TRBV6-2 or TRBV6-3 and TRBJ2-7; the D gene cannot be named for sure. The sequence derives from a human donor in good health (CMV status not recorded). Some clones in this sample may be carry-over from other donors' samples. The nucleotides are TGTGCCAGCAGTTACTCAGAGGCAGTCTCCTACGAGCAGTACTTC. It translates to CASSYSEAVSYEQYF.